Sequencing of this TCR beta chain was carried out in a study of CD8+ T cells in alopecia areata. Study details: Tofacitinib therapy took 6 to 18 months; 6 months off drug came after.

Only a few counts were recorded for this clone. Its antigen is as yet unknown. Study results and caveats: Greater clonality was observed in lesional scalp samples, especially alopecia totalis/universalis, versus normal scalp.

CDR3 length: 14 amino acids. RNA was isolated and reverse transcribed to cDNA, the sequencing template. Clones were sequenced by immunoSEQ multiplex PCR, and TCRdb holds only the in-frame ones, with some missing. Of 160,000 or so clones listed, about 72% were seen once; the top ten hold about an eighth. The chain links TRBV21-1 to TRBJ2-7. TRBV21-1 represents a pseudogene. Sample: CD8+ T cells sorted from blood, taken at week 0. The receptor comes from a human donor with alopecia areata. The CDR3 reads CASSAQGPGNEQYF. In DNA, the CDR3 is TGTGCCAGCAGCGCGCAAGGGCCAGGTAACGAGCAGTACTTC.